The 30 T cell receptor beta chains reported below all come from one sample, sequenced in a study of cytomegalovirus exposure and HLA in healthy donors. Use of 60 Vbeta and 13 Jbeta primers characterized the PCR. Libraries were prepared by immunoSEQ multiplex PCR; TCRdb keeps only in-frame clonotypes and omits some of them. The table lists around 200,000 clones, 77% of them singletons. The sequencing input was PBMCs. The receptors originated from a woman aged 55-70 years in good health and CMV-seropositive.

The J gene is TRBJ2-1, the V gene TRBV5-8, with TRBD1 matching 8 bases. Germline assignment: CDR1 SGHTS and CDR2 YDEGEE. The J segment lost 8 bases and the V segment lost 3 bases, leaving 7 bases of the junction unmatched. CDR3 length equals 14 residues. CDR3: CASSSGTGMDEQFF. Here the CDR3 DNA reads TGTGCCAGCAGCTCCGGGACAGGAATGGATGAGCAGTTCTTC.

The chain uses TRBV7-2 and TRBJ2-5; 9 nucleotides align to TRBD2. This CDR3 has 16 amino acids. V lost 1 base, J lost 3 bases, and 6 bases stayed unmatched. Germline CDR1 is SGHTA and CDR2 is FQGNSA. CDR3 in DNA: TGTGCCAGCAGCTTAGTTGCGGGGGGGATCAAAGAGACCCAGTACTTC. This sequence encodes CASSLVAGGIKETQYF.

The rearrangement uses TRBV5-1 and TRBJ1-1; TRBD1 agrees at 8 bases. This CDR3 has 15 amino acids. The V segment lost 2 bases and the J segment 3 bases; nucleotides outside the gene matches: 6. CDR1 SGHRS and CDR2 YFSETQ come from the germline V gene. CDR3 residues: CASSLQGQGDTEAFF. DNA of the CDR3: TGCGCCAGCAGCTTACAAGGACAGGGTGACACTGAAGCTTTCTTT.

The J gene is TRBJ2-5, the V gene TRBV11-3; D is perhaps TRBD1 (6 bases). The V gene's germline CDR1 is SGHNT and CDR2 YENEEA. Trimming stripped 3 bases from V and 5 bases from J, with 16 bases between. The CDR3 has 15 amino acids. The CDR3 sequence is CASSLGHRDRETQYF. The CDR3 nucleotides read TGTGCCAGCAGCTTGGGGCACAGGGACCGGGAGACCCAGTACTTC.

On this clone itself: Other nucleotide sequences in the sample specify the same CDR3. The rearrangement uses TRBV5-1 and TRBJ2-5; 8 nucleotides agree with TRBD1. Germline assignment: CDR1 SGHRS and CDR2 YFSETQ. The CDR3 is 15 amino acids. V gave up 0 bases and J gave up 2 bases; unmatched junction bases: 3. Written as DNA, the CDR3 is TGCGCCAGCAGCTTGGGTAGGACAGGGCAAGAGACCCAGTACTTC. Amino acids: CASSLGRTGQETQYF.

This rearrangement joins TRBV28 to TRBJ1-2, with D uncertain. The V and J ends lost 4 bases and 5 bases respectively, with 8 bases between them. Germline loops: CDR1 MDHEN, CDR2 SYDVKM. The CDR3 has 12 residues. CDR3 protein: CASSYATYGYTF. DNA of the CDR3: TGTGCCAGCAGTTACGCTACTTATGGCTACACCTTC.

The chain carries TRBV9 and TRBJ1-3; the D is unclear. CDR1 and CDR2 (germline): SGDLS, YYNGEE. The CDR3 loop spans 15 amino acids. V was cut by 0 bases and J by 4 bases, with 11 bases left in between. Written as DNA, the CDR3 is TGTGCCAGCAGCGTAGCTATGGGGAGGGGAAACACCATATATTTT. Amino acid sequence: CASSVAMGRGNTIYF.

The J gene is TRBJ1-4, the V gene TRBV6-5; a possible D gene is TRBD1 (6 bases). Looked up from germline, CDR1 is MNHEY and CDR2 is SVGAGI. The CDR3 loop spans 15 amino acids. V gave up 0 bases and J gave up 6 bases, with 11 bases separating them. For the CDR3, the DNA is TGTGCCAGCAGTTACTCCCGGGGGGCGGATGAAAAACTGTTTTTT. It encodes CASSYSRGADEKLFF.

The J gene is TRBJ2-1, the V gene TRBV30; 10 positions match TRBD2. Germline V gene sequence: CDR1 GTSNPN, CDR2 SVGIG (reference sequence). The V gene end was trimmed by 8 bases and the J gene end by 4 bases; junction bases not matched to a gene: 5. The CDR3 runs to 13 residues. The CDR3: CAGTSGVYNEQFF. DNA for the CDR3: TGTGCCGGCACTAGCGGGGTATACAATGAGCAGTTCTTC.

The chain carries TRBV27 and TRBJ2-5, with TRBD2 matching over 9 bases. From germline, CDR1 is MNHEY and CDR2 SMNVEV (reference sequence). The CDR3 runs to 15 residues. Trimming cost V 0 bases and J 6 bases; bases outside gene matches: 5. The CDR3, as DNA: TGTGCCAGCAGTTTATCAGCGGGGGGCTCAAAGACCCAGTACTTC. Encoded protein: CASSLSAGGSKTQYF.

The CDR3 nucleotides read TGTGCTAGTGCCCTCGGGGCGGGAGTAGAGACCCAGTACTTC. Translating gives CASALGAGVETQYF. This chain joins TRBV12-5 and TRBJ2-5; 7 bases are shared with TRBD2. CDR1 is LGHNT, CDR2 FRNRAP, per germline. This CDR3 has 14 residues. The V and J ends lost 7 bases and 4 bases, in that order; junction bases with no gene match: 9.

This sequence joins TRBV18 and TRBJ1-5; perhaps TRBD1 as D (5 bases). The CDR3 sequence is 13 residues long. The V gene's germline CDR1 is KGHSH and CDR2 LQKENI. Trimming cost V 5 bases and J 2 bases, with 7 bases left between them. This CDR3 reads CASSEGGNQPQHF. The CDR3 DNA reads as TGTGCCAGCTCAGAAGGGGGCAATCAGCCCCAGCATTTT.

This chain uses TRBV6-4 with TRBJ2-3; 11 positions agree with TRBD2. The CDR3 loop spans 16 amino acids. V lost 2 bases, J lost 1 base, and 2 bases stayed unmatched. Germline lookup yields CDR1 MRHNA and CDR2 SNTAGT. CDR3 sequence reads: CASSDGTSGGTDTQYF. As DNA, the CDR3 is TGTGCCAGCAGTGACGGGACTAGCGGCGGCACAGATACGCAGTATTTT.

The rearrangement links TRBV2 to TRBJ1-1; 8 bases align to TRBD1. V gave up 6 bases and J gave up 4 bases; unmatched junction bases: 7. This CDR3 has 14 amino acids. CDR1 is SNHLY, CDR2 FYNNEI, per germline. The CDR3 sequence is CASRVEQGGTEAFF. The DNA for the CDR3 is TGTGCCAGCAGGGTGGAACAGGGGGGCACTGAAGCTTTCTTT. Full variable domain (remainder filled in from reference TRBV2 and TRBJ1-1): EPEVTQTPSHQVTQMGQEVILRCVPISNHLYFYWYRQILGQKVEFLVSFYNNEISEKSEIFDDQFSVERPDGSNFTLKIRSTKLEDSAMYFCASRVEQGGTEAFFGQGTRLTVV.

The CDR3, as DNA: TGTGCCAGCAGTGCAGACAGGCTCACTGAAGCTTTCTTT. It encodes CASSADRLTEAFF. V usage is TRBV2 and J usage is TRBJ1-1; weak D call: TRBD1 (6 bases). Germline V gene data show CDR1 as SNHLY and CDR2 as FYNNEI. The CDR3 has 13 amino acids. The V end was cut by 4 bases, the J end by 4 bases, with 10 bases between.

V and J are TRBV5-1 and TRBJ2-7, with a weak D call TRBD2 (6 bases). The V and J ends lost 3 bases and 1 base respectively, with 20 bases between them. Looked up from germline, CDR1 is SGHRS and CDR2 is YFSETQ. The CDR3 is made up of 17 amino acids. The CDR3 reads CASSSPWGGNPSYEQYF. CDR3 in DNA: TGCGCCAGCAGCTCCCCCTGGGGCGGGAATCCTTCCTACGAGCAGTACTTC.

This clone was seen only a few times. V and J are TRBV6-1 and TRBJ2-1; 7 bases are a match to TRBD2. This CDR3 comprises 14 residues. After removal of 8 bases from V and 9 bases from J, the junction contained 13 bases not matched to a gene. Germline CDR1 and CDR2: MNHNS and SASEGT. CDR3 sequence reads: CASSNPTGRGEQFF. The CDR3 coding sequence is TGTGCCAGCTCGAACCCCACGGGGAGGGGTGAGCAGTTCTTC.

The chain joins TRBV23-1 to TRBJ2-3; weak D call: TRBD1 (7 bases). TRBV23-1 is an ORF, and what it does is uncertain. The CDR3 contains 16 residues. Trimming left V 0 bases short and J 6 bases short, with 16 bases between. As DNA, the CDR3 is TGCGCCAGCAGTCAATCCCCTCGGACAGGAGGGGATACGCAGTATTTT. This codes for CASSQSPRTGGDTQYF.

This clone turned up a few times. V usage is TRBV9 and J usage is TRBJ2-5, with 12 bases matching TRBD2. The trim removed 4 bases at V and 1 base at J, leaving 5 bases unmatched. There are 16 residues in the CDR3. The germline V gene encodes CDR1 SGDLS and CDR2 YYNGEE. CDR3 residues: CASSPGLAGPQETQYF. CDR3 DNA: TGTGCCAGCAGCCCGGGACTAGCGGGCCCCCAAGAGACCCAGTACTTC.

This rearrangement joins TRBV2 to TRBJ2-5, with D perhaps TRBD1 (5 bases). Germline V gene data show CDR1 as SNHLY and CDR2 as FYNNEI. The CDR3 contains 14 residues. The V gene lost 3 bases and the J gene lost 4 bases, with 12 bases spanning the gap. CDR3 sequence: CASSERQGGETQYF. DNA of the CDR3: TGTGCCAGCAGTGAGAGGCAGGGCGGAGAGACCCAGTACTTC. The entire variable domain, with the rest obtained from reference TRBV2 and TRBJ2-5, is as follows: EPEVTQTPSHQVTQMGQEVILRCVPISNHLYFYWYRQILGQKVEFLVSFYNNEISEKSEIFDDQFSVERPDGSNFTLKIRSTKLEDSAMYFCASSERQGGETQYFGPGTRLLVL.

This clone was picked up one time. The rearrangement links TRBV7-3 to TRBJ2-1; 7 bases line up with TRBD1. The CDR3 spans 15 residues. Germline V gene data show CDR1 as SGHTA and CDR2 as FQGTGA. With V trimmed by 6 bases and J by 4 bases, 9 bases remained unmatched. DNA of the CDR3: TGTGCCAGCAGACGAACCGGGACAGAGTACAATGAGCAGTTCTTC. Translating it yields CASRRTGTEYNEQFF.

V is TRBV28 and J is TRBJ2-7; D call uncertain. The germline V gene encodes CDR1 MDHEN and CDR2 SYDVKM. This CDR3 is 15 amino acids long. Trimming removed 5 bases from V and 5 bases from J, with 19 bases in between. The CDR3 coding sequence is TGTGCCAGCAGTCACTCCGCGGCCGGCGACCACGAGCAGTACTTC. Its protein product is CASSHSAAGDHEQYF.

The chain recombines TRBV28 with TRBJ2-5; TRBD1 aligns across 7 bases. With V trimmed by 6 bases and J by 4 bases, 5 bases remained unmatched. The CDR3 consists of 13 residues. Germline V gene sequence: CDR1 MDHEN, CDR2 SYDVKM. The DNA of the CDR3 is TGTGCCAGCAGGAAAGGGGGCCTAGAGACCCAGTACTTC. Translating it yields CASRKGGLETQYF.

The chain recombines TRBV7-9 with TRBJ2-1; 7 nucleotides line up with TRBD2. Germline V lookup: CDR1 SEHNR, CDR2 FQNEAQ (reference sequence). The V and J ends lost 5 bases and 4 bases, in that order; junction bases with no gene match: 8. The CDR3 consists of 15 residues. CDR3 region: CASSPGLNRYNEQFF. The CDR3 DNA sequence: TGTGCCAGCAGCCCGGGACTAAACCGATACAATGAGCAGTTCTTC.

V usage is TRBV11-2 and J usage is TRBJ2-3, with D tentatively TRBD2 (6 bases). The V gene's germline CDR1 is SGHAT and CDR2 FQNNGV. V was shortened by 3 bases and J by 0 bases, with 7 bases between the two germline ends. The CDR3 is made up of 14 amino acids. The chain's CDR3 is CASSLGLSTDTQYF. The CDR3 DNA reads TGTGCCAGCAGCTTGGGACTGAGCACAGATACGCAGTATTTT.

The CDR3 DNA is TGTGCCAGCAGTGCTACAGGGGGCAGTATCGCCTACGAGCAGTACTTC. It yields the protein CASSATGGSIAYEQYF. The V gene is TRBV6-1, the J gene TRBJ2-7; 9 nucleotides line up with TRBD1. This CDR3 spans 16 amino acids. The germline CDR1 and CDR2 sequences are MNHNS and SASEGT. Trimming took 4 bases from V and 2 from J; bases not matched to a gene: 9.

V usage is TRBV5-4 and J usage is TRBJ1-2; the D is unclear. V was clipped by 0 bases and J by 0 bases, with 6 bases between them. Looked up from germline, CDR1 is SGHNT and CDR2 is YYREEE (reference sequence). This CDR3 spans 14 amino acids. Here the CDR3 reads CASSLDTTNYGYTF. CDR3 DNA: TGTGCCAGCAGCTTGGACACTACTAACTATGGCTACACCTTC.

V and J are TRBV2 and TRBJ1-3; 10 bases fit TRBD1. The ends lost 3 bases at V and 4 bases at J; junction bases unmatched: 3. This CDR3 contains 15 residues. Germline-derived CDR1 and CDR2 are SNHLY and FYNNEI. CDR3 nucleotides: TGTGCCAGCAGTGAGACAGGGGGCTTCGGAAACACCATATATTTT. Protein product: CASSETGGFGNTIYF.

Here the CDR3 DNA reads TGCGCCAGCAGCTTCAGTCCTAGCGGGCCACAAGAGACCCAGTACTTC. This sequence encodes CASSFSPSGPQETQYF. J is TRBJ2-5 and V is TRBV5-1; 8 bases fit TRBD2. The CDR3 runs to 16 residues. CDR1 is SGHRS, CDR2 YFSETQ, per germline. The V segment lost 2 bases and the J segment 2 bases; nucleotides outside the gene matches: 8.

V and J are TRBV5-6 and TRBJ2-3, with TRBD2 matching 9 bases. Germline trimming cut 3 bases from V and 6 bases from J; bases unmatched to any gene: 11. Germline V gene lookup returns CDR1 SGHDT and CDR2 YYEEEE. The CDR3 consists of 16 residues. CDR3 sequence reads: CASSWIVRGGSDTQYF. Written as DNA, the CDR3 is TGTGCCAGCAGCTGGATAGTGCGGGGGGGCTCCGATACGCAGTATTTT. Full variable domain (missing parts from reference TRBV5-6 and TRBJ2-3): DAGVTQSPTHLIKTRGQQVTLRCSPKSGHDTVSWYQQALGQGPQFIFQYYEEEERQRGNFPDRFSGHQFPNYSSELNVNALLLGDSALYLCASSWIVRGGSDTQYFGPGTRLTVL.